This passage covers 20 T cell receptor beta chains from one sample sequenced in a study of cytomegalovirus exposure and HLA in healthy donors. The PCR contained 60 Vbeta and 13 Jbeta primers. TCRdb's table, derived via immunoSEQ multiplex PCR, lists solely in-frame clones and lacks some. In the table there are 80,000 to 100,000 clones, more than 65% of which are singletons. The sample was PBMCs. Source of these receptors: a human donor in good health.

The CDR3 DNA reads TGTGCCAGTAGTCTACTAGCGGGAGGCCCCGGGGAGCTGTTTTTT. Translating it yields CASSLLAGGPGELFF. V and J are TRBV19 and TRBJ2-2, with TRBD2 matching over 12 bases. Losses at the gene ends were 5 bases for V and 6 bases for J; bases not matched to a gene: 4. Germline V gene sequence: CDR1 LNHDA, CDR2 SQIVND (reference sequence). The CDR3 spans 15 residues.

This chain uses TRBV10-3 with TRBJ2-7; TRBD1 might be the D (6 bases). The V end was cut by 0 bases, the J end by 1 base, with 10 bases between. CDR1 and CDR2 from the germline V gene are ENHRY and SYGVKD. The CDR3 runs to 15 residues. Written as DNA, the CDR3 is TGTGCCATCAGTGAGTCGACCGGACAGTCCTACGAGCAGTACTTC. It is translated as CAISESTGQSYEQYF.

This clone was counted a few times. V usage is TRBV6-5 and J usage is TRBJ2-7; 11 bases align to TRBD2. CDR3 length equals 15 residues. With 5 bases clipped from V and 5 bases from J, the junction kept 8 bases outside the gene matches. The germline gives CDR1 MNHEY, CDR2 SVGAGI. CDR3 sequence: CASSALAGAIHEQYF. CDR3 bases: TGTGCCAGCAGTGCACTAGCGGGAGCTATCCACGAGCAGTACTTC.

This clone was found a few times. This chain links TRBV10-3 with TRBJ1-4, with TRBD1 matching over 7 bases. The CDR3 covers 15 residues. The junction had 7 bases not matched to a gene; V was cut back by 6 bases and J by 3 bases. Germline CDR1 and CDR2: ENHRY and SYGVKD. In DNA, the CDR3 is TGTGCCATCAGCGCTGCCGGGACAGCTAATGAAAAACTGTTTTTT. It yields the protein CAISAAGTANEKLFF.

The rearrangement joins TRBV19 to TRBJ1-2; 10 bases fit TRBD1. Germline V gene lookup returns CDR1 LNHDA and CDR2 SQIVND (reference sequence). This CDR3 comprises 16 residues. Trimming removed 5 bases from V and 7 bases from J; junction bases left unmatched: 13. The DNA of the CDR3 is TGTGCCAGTAGTTCCATGGGACAGGGGTATTCGGGTGGCTACACCTTC. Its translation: CASSSMGQGYSGGYTF.

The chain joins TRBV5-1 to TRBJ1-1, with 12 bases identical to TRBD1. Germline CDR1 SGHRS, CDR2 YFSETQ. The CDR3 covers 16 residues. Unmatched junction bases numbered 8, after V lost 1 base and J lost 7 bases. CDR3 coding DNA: TGCGCCAGCAGCTTGATGGGACAGGGGGCTCGGGGTGAAGCTTTCTTT. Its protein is CASSLMGQGARGEAFF.

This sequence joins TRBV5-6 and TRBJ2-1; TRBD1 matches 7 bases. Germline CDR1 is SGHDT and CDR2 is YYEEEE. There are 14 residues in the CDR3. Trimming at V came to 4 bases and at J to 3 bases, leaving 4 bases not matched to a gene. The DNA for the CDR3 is TGTGCCAGCAGCGCCAGACAGGGCTACAATGAGCAGTTCTTC. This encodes CASSARQGYNEQFF.

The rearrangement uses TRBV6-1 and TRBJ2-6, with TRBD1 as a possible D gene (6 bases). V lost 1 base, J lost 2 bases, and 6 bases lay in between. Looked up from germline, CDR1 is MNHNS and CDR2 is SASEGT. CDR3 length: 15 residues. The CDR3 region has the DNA TGTGCCAGCAGTGAAGACAGGGCTGGGGCCAACGTCCTGACTTTC. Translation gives CASSEDRAGANVLTF.

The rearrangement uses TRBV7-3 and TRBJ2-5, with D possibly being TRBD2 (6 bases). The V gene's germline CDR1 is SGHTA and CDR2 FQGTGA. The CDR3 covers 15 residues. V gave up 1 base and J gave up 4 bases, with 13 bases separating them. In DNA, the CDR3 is TGTGCCAGCAGCTTAATACCGGGAGCGGGAGAGACCCAGTACTTC. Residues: CASSLIPGAGETQYF.

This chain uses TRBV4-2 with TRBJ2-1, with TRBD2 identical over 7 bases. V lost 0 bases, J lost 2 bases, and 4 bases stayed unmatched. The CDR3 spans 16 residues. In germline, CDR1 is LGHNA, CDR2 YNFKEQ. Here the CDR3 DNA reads TGTGCCAGCAGCCAAGATAAGAGCGGGACCTACAATGAGCAGTTCTTC. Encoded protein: CASSQDKSGTYNEQFF.

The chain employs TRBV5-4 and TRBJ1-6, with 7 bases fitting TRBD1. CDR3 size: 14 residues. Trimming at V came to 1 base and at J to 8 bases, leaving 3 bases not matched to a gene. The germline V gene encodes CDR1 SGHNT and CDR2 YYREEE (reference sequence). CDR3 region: CASSLQGVDSPLHF. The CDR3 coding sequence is TGTGCCAGCAGCTTGCAGGGGGTGGATTCACCCCTCCACTTT.

CDR3 bases: TGTGCCAGCAGCGCCGGGACTAGCGGGGACCACGAGCAGTACTTC. It yields the protein CASSAGTSGDHEQYF. This chain joins TRBV7-9 and TRBJ2-5; TRBD2 agrees at 13 bases. The J call may be in error: the DNA end matches TRBJ2-7 better. Per germline, CDR1 SEHNR and CDR2 FQNEAQ (reference sequence). There are 15 residues in the CDR3.

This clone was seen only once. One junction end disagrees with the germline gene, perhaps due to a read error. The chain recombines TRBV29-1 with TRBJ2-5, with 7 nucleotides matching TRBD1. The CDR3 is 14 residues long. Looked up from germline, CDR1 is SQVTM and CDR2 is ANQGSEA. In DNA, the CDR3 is TGCAGCGTCTACCTAAAAACAGGGGTAGAGACCCGGTACTTC. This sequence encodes CSVYLKTGVETRYF.

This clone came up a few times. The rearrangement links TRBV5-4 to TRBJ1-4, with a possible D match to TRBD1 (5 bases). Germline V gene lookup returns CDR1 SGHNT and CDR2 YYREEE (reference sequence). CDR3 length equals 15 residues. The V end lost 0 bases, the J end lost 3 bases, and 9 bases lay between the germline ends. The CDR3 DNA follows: TGTGCCAGCAGCTTGGTGGGGGGGTCTAATGAAAAACTGTTTTTT. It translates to CASSLVGGSNEKLFF. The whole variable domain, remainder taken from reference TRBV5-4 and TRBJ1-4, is ETGVTQSPTHLIKTRGQQVTLRCSSQSGHNTVSWYQQALGQGPQFIFQYYREEENGRGNFPPRFSGLQFPNYSSELNVNALELDDSALYLCASSLVGGSNEKLFFGSGTQLSVL.

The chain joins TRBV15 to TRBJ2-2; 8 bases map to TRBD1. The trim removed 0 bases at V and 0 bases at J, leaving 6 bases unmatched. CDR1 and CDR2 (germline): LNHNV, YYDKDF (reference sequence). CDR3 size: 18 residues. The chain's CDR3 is CATSRDARTGSNTGELFF. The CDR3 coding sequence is TGTGCCACCAGCAGAGATGCAAGGACAGGGTCGAACACCGGGGAGCTGTTTTTT.

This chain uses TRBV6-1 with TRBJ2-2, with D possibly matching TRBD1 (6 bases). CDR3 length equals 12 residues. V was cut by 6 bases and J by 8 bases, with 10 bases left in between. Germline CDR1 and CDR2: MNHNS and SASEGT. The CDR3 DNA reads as TGTGCCAGCAGCCCAGGGGTGGGGGAGCTGTTTTTT. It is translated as CASSPGVGELFF.

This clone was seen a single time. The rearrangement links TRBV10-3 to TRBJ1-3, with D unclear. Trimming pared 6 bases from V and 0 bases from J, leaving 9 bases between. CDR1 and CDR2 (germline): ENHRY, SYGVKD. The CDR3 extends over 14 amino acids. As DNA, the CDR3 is TGTGCCATCAGCCCAGAGGTCTCTGGAAACACCATATATTTT. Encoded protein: CAISPEVSGNTIYF.

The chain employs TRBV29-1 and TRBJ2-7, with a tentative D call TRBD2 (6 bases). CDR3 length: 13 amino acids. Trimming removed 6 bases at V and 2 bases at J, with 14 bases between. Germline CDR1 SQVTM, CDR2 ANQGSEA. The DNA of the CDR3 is TGCAGCGTGGGGGGAGGCCCCACCTACGAGCAGTACTTC. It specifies CSVGGGPTYEQYF.

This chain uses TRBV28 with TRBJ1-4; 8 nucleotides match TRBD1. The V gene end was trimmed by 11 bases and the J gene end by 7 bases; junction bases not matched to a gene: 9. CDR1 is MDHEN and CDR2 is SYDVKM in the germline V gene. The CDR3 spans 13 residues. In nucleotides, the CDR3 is TGTGCCGGCGGACAGGGTAGGGGTGAAAAACTGTTTTTT. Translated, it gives CAGGQGRGEKLFF.

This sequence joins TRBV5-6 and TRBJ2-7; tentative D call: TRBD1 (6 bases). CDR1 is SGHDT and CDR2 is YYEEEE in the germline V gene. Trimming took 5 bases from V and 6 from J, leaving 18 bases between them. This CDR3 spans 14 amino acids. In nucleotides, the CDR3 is TGTGCCAGCAGTCTTATGACAGGAGTGAGCGAGCAGTACTTC. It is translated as CASSLMTGVSEQYF.